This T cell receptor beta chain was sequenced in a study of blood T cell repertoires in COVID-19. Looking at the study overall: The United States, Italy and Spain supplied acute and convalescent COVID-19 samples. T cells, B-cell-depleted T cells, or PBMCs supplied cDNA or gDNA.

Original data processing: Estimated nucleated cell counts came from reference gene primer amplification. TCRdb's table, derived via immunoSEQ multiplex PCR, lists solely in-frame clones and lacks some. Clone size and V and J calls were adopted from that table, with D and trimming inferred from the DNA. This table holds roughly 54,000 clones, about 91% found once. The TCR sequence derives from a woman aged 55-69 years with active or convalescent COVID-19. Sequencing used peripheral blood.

The DNA for the CDR3 is TGTGCCAGTGTATGGACAGACGGAAACACCATATATTTT. Protein sequence: CASVWTDGNTIYF. The chain is built from TRBV6-5 and TRBJ1-3; D is perhaps TRBD1 (6 bases). V dropped 9 bases and J dropped 4 bases, with 13 bases sitting between them. CDR3 length: 13 residues. The germline CDR1 and CDR2 sequences are MNHEY and SVGAGI.